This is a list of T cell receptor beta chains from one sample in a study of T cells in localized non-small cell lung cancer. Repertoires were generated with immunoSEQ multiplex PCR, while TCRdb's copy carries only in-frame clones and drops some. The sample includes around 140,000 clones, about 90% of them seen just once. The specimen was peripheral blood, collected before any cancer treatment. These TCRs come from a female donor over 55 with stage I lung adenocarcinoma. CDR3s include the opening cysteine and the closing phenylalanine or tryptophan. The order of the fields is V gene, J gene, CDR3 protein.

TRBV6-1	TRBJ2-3	CASRPGRAGPDTQYF
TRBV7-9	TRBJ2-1	CASSLTSGREQFF
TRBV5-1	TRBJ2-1	CASSPGQGLNEQFF
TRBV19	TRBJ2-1	CASSTSGNEQFF
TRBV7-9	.	CASSLGAGKTYEQYF
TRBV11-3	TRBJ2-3	CASSRRGRNTQYF
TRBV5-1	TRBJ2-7	CASCRWYGDEQYF
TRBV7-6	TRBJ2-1	CASSLASGREPTYEQFF
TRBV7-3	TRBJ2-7	CASSPGDAISPYEQYF
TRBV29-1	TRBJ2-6	CSVEARDRGGTGANVLTF
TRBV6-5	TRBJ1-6	CASSYSSNNSPLHF
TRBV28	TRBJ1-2	CASSFVKHGYTF
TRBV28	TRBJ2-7	CASRTGTANLYEQYF
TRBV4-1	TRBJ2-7	CASREGEASSYEQYF
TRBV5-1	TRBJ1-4	CASTDSRNEKLFF
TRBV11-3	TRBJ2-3	CASSPNTDTQYF
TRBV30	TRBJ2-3	CAWSVPGTDDTQYF
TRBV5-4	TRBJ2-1	CASSLLTGSYNEQFF
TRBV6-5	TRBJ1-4	CASSYSGTGGNWELFF
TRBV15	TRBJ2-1	CATSRDLAGGMNEQFF
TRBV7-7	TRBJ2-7	CASSPLGAGAHEQYF
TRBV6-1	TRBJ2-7	CASSGSGMSYEQYF
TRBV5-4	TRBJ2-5	CASSLLQETQYF
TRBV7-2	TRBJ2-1	CASSLVGSLRPNEQFF
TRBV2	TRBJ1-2	CASTNDAGPTNYGYTF